This is a list of T cell receptor beta chains from one sample in a study of T-cell memory formation after mild COVID-19. MiXCR, run by TCRdb on the 5' RACE reads, gives a single entry per CDR3 protein. The sample has fewer than 400,000 distinct CDR3 sequences; about an eighth are singletons. Sequenced material: PBMCs or a T cell subset sorted from them (not recorded which). The receptors here all came from a man between 18 and 35 years old who had mild COVID-19 (a few samples of this study predate the infection). Cell type and time point are not known. CDR3s include the opening cysteine and the closing phenylalanine or tryptophan. A D gene is named only where the DNA matches it firmly. The size entry is marked missing in some rows and otherwise reads once, few, many or a size class.

few,TRBJ1-1,TRBV7-2,.,CASSLVTGEAFF,TGTGCCAGCAGCTTAGTGACAGGTGAAGCTTTCTTT
.,TRBJ1-3,TRBV4-2,.,CASSQDQSAGTGNTIYF,TGTGCCAGCAGCCAAGATCAAAGCGCAGGGACTGGAAACACCATATATTTT
.,TRBJ1-5,TRBV5-8,.,CASSPGDLGKNQPQHF,TGTGCCAGCAGCCCGGGTGATCTTGGGAAGAATCAGCCCCAGCATTTT
.,TRBJ2-5,TRBV5-6,TRBD2,CASSLAGSGVNQETQYF,TGTGCCAGCAGCTTGGCTGGTAGCGGGGTAAACCAAGAGACCCAGTACTTC
few,TRBJ1-1,TRBV12-3/TRBV12-4,TRBD1,CASSPDRGIGTEAFF,TGTGCCAGCAGTCCCGACAGGGGAATCGGCACTGAAGCTTTCTTT
few,TRBJ1-4,TRBV7-9,.,CASSSRDNEKLFF,TGTGCCAGCAGCTCGCGAGACAATGAAAAACTGTTTTTT
few,TRBJ2-1,TRBV4-1,TRBD2,CASSPFSGGAGSYNEQFF,TGCGCCAGCAGCCCCTTTAGCGGGGGGGCCGGGTCCTACAATGAGCAGTTCTTC
few,TRBJ2-5,TRBV4-1,.,CASSRTPGTQETQYF,TGCGCCAGCAGCCGGACTCCCGGGACTCAAGAGACCCAGTACTTC
few,TRBJ2-1,TRBV4-3,TRBD2,CASSRGVLASGGSTNEQFF,TGCGCCAGCAGCCGTGGCGTGTTAGCTAGCGGGGGATCTACGAATGAGCAGTTCTTC
.,TRBJ2-1,TRBV7-3,.,CASSLKINEQFF,TGTGCCAGCAGCTTAAAGATAAATGAGCAGTTCTTC
.,TRBJ1-1,TRBV7-3,TRBD1,CASSLSGGRGPRGTEAFF,TGTGCCAGCAGCTTATCAGGGGGAAGGGGGCCTAGAGGCACTGAAGCTTTCTTT
.,TRBJ1-1,TRBV6-5,.,CASTPGSAINTEAFF,TGTGCCAGCACCCCAGGATCCGCGATCAACACTGAAGCTTTCTTT
few,TRBJ2-2,TRBV12-3/TRBV12-4,TRBD1,CASTNQGVGELFF,TGTGCCAGCACCAATCAGGGGGTTGGGGAGCTGTTTTTT
once,TRBJ2-5,TRBV20-1,TRBD2,CSAWTSGAETQYF,TGCAGTGCATGGACTAGCGGGGCAGAGACCCAGTACTTC
.,TRBJ2-4,TRBV6-2/TRBV6-3,TRBD2,CASRPTSGGGLVQYF,TGTGCCAGCAGGCCGACTAGCGGGGGCGGCCTCGTTCAGTACTTC
few,TRBJ2-1,TRBV5-1,.,CASSLYPGENEQFF,TGCGCCAGCAGCTTGTACCCAGGGGAGAATGAGCAGTTCTTC
few,TRBJ2-7,TRBV4-2,.,CASSQDRIYYEQYF,TGTGCCAGCAGCCAAGACAGGATATACTACGAGCAGTACTTC
few,TRBJ1-2,TRBV12-3/TRBV12-4,TRBD1,CASSLAWTGYGYTF,TGTGCCAGCAGTTTAGCATGGACAGGCTATGGCTACACCTTC
many,TRBJ2-1,TRBV24-1,.,CATSGVSANINEQFF,TGTGCCACCAGTGGCGTTAGCGCCAATATAAATGAGCAGTTCTTC
many,TRBJ1-2,TRBV7-9,.,CASSPGTSYGYTF,TGTGCCAGCAGCCCCGGGACAAGCTATGGCTACACCTTC
few,TRBJ2-5,TRBV21-1,.,CASRFSKRQSQETQYF,TGTGCCAGCAGATTCAGCAAGAGACAGAGCCAAGAGACCCAGTACTTC
few,TRBJ1-4,TRBV7-9,.,CASSPSAYNYFNEKLFF,TGTGCCAGCAGCCCCTCGGCCTACAACTACTTTAATGAAAAACTGTTTTTT
.,TRBJ2-1,TRBV6-2/TRBV6-3,TRBD2,CASSPGTSGAHEQFF,TGTGCCAGCAGCCCTGGGACTAGTGGGGCGCATGAGCAGTTCTTC
.,TRBJ2-1,TRBV20-1,.,CSARGLGEESSYNEQFF,TGCAGTGCTAGAGGTCTCGGCGAGGAAAGCTCCTACAATGAGCAGTTCTTC
.,TRBJ1-5,TRBV20-1,.,CSARDSNRGGNQPQHF,TGCAGTGCTAGAGATTCGAATAGGGGCGGCAATCAGCCCCAGCATTTT
.,TRBJ2-1,TRBV20-1,.,CSAPQDSRHEQFF,TGCAGTGCACCTCAGGACAGTCGGCATGAGCAGTTCTTC
once,TRBJ2-1,TRBV7-2,.,CASSLKEGLGAFF,TGTGCCAGCAGCTTGAAGGAGGGGCTGGGGGCGTTCTTC
many,TRBJ2-4,TRBV12-3/TRBV12-4,.,CASSLGLAKNIQYF,TGTGCCAGCAGTTTGGGTCTAGCCAAAAACATTCAGTACTTC
many,TRBJ1-3,TRBV7-6,.,CASSLALESSGNTIYF,TGTGCCAGCAGCTTAGCGCTCGAGAGCTCTGGAAACACCATATATTTT
few,TRBJ2-3,TRBV5-1,TRBD1,CASSLGVGQPTDTQYF,TGCGCCAGCAGCTTGGGAGTGGGACAGCCTACAGATACGCAGTATTTT
.,TRBJ2-1,TRBV7-2,TRBD2,CASSPRGGGAGYNEQFF,TGTGCCAGCAGCCCCCGTGGCGGGGGGGCCGGGTACAATGAGCAGTTCTTC
few,TRBJ2-1,TRBV20-1,TRBD2,CSATSGGYNEQFF,TGCAGTGCTACTAGCGGGGGGTACAATGAGCAGTTCTTC
.,TRBJ2-1,TRBV5-5,TRBD1,CASSLTGVPYNEQFF,TGTGCCAGCAGCCTGACAGGGGTCCCCTACAATGAGCAGTTCTTC
few,TRBJ1-1,TRBV6-2/TRBV6-3,.,CASSTSWGYTEAFF,TGTGCCAGCAGTACCAGTTGGGGTTACACTGAAGCTTTCTTT
few,TRBJ2-7,TRBV27,.,CASSSLGQSSYEQYF,TGTGCCAGCAGTTCCCTGGGGCAGAGCTCCTACGAGCAGTACTTC
many,TRBJ1-1,TRBV7-3,.,CASSVGHNTEAFF,TGTGCCAGCAGCGTTGGACATAACACTGAAGCTTTCTTT
.,TRBJ2-7,TRBV7-2,.,CASSLLGEFTVYEQYF,TGTGCCAGCAGCTTACTTGGGGAGTTCACCGTTTACGAGCAGTACTTC
.,TRBJ2-3,TRBV11-2,.,CASSLSLGLTDTQYF,TGTGCCAGCAGCTTGTCTCTGGGTTTGACAGATACGCAGTATTTT
few,TRBJ1-4,TRBV7-7,.,CASSLGPSKGEKLFF,TGTGCCAGCAGCTTAGGCCCCTCCAAGGGGGAAAAACTGTTTTTT
.,TRBJ2-2,TRBV4-3,TRBD1,CASSQDAPTGGGELFF,TGCGCCAGCAGCCAAGATGCCCCCACAGGGGGCGGGGAGCTGTTTTTT
.,TRBJ1-2,TRBV28,.,CASTVASGNLYGYTF,TGTGCCAGCACCGTCGCGTCAGGGAACCTCTATGGCTACACCTTC
few,TRBJ1-2,TRBV18,.,CASSSDGQYGYTF,TGTGCCAGCTCATCCGACGGCCAGTATGGCTACACCTTC
many,TRBJ2-5,TRBV9,TRBD1,CASSVWGTGETQYF,TGTGCCAGCAGCGTATGGGGGACAGGAGAGACCCAGTACTTC